This T cell receptor beta chain was recovered during a study of blood T cell repertoires in COVID-19. Study-level background: Researchers got acute and convalescent COVID-19 samples from the United States, Italy and Spain. T cells, B-cell-depleted T cells, or PBMCs supplied cDNA or gDNA.

The V segment lost 0 bases and the J segment 3 bases; nucleotides outside the gene matches: 13. Germline-derived CDR1 and CDR2 are SGDLS and YYNGEE. The CDR3 has 19 residues. Original analysis: Estimation of nucleated cell counts was performed using reference gene primer amplification. Assay: immunoSEQ multiplex PCR; the TCRdb copy retains only in-frame clones and omits some. V, J and clone size were drawn from that table, and D and trimming were deduced from the DNA. Of about 58,000 clones detected, more than 75% appear once; the ten largest clones hold around 4.5%. The sample taken for sequencing was peripheral blood. The TCR sequence derives from a man aged 35-49 years with active COVID-19. The genes are TRBV9 and TRBJ2-1, with 9 bases lining up with TRBD2. The CDR3 reads CASSVEPAAGGIYYNEQFF. The CDR3 DNA reads as TGTGCCAGCAGCGTAGAACCAGCAGCGGGAGGAATATACTACAATGAGCAGTTCTTC.